A selection of T cell receptor beta chains follows, all from one sample in a study of shared clonotypes between healthy human individuals. Measured with immunoSEQ multiplex PCR; TCRdb has only the in-frame clones, and not every one. Here the sample spans some 2,000,000 clones, about 94% being singletons. The sequenced material came from naive CD8+ T cells sorted from blood. The receptors here all came from a man between 18 and 35 years old in good health. Each CDR3 is given with its conserved first and last residue. The D gene is left open where the match is weak. Size is stated for part of the rows, as once, few or many counts, or as a class when the clone is expanded.

j_call clone_size cdr3_length v_call d_call cdr3_nt cdr3_aa
TRBJ2-7 . 16 TRBV27 TRBD1 TGTGCCAGCAGTTTACTGCTGGGACAGGGTTACTACGAGCAGTACTTC CASSLLLGQGYYEQYF
TRBJ2-7 once 15 TRBV27 TRBD2 TGTGCCAGCAGTTTACAAGCGGGGGGACCCTACGAGCAGTACTTC CASSLQAGGPYEQYF
TRBJ1-6 . 10 TRBV28 . TGTGCCACCCAACAGGCTACCCTCCACTTT CATQQATLHF
TRBJ2-7 . 16 TRBV28 TRBD2 TGTGCCAGCAGTTTAGGTCCGGGACTAGCGTCAGACGAGCAGTACTTC CASSLGPGLASDEQYF
TRBJ1-1 . 13 TRBV7-9 . TGTGCCAGCAGCTTAGGACCTGGCCGTGAAGCTTTCTTT CASSLGPGREAFF
TRBJ1-1 . 12 TRBV30 . TGTGCCTGGAGTCTCTTGAACACTGAAGCTTTCTTT CAWSLLNTEAFF
TRBJ2-5 . 13 TRBV7-9 . TGTGCCAGCACGCCAGGGGCGGTGGAGACCCAGTACTTC CASTPGAVETQYF
TRBJ1-3 . 18 TRBV6-1 . TGTGCCAGCAGTGAAGTGATCGGACAGTCCTACTCTGGAAACACCATATATTTT CASSEVIGQSYSGNTIYF
TRBJ1-4 . 13 TRBV6-5 . TGTGCCAGCAGTTACTCGAGGTCGGGGGAACTGTTTTTT CASSYSRSGELFF
TRBJ1-6 . 11 TRBV6-4 . TGTGCCAGTCCAACTGACTCACCCCTCCACTTT CASPTDSPLHF
TRBJ1-1 once 12 TRBV29-1 . TGCAGCGCCAACGTCCAGAACACTGAAGCTTTCTTT CSANVQNTEAFF
TRBJ1-6 . 16 TRBV11-2 . TGTGCCAGCAGCTACGACCTGGACAGAATTAATTCACCCCTCCACTTT CASSYDLDRINSPLHF
TRBJ1-4 once 15 TRBV5-5 . TGTGCCAGCAGCCCGGACAGAGCAACTAATGAAAAACTGTTTTTT CASSPDRATNEKLFF
TRBJ2-4 . 12 TRBV7-7 . TGTGCTAGCAGCCTCGGAGAAGCCATTCAGTACTTC CASSLGEAIQYF
TRBJ1-3 . 15 TRBV2 TRBD1 TGTGCCAGCAGCCAGGACAGGAGCTCTGGAAACACCATATATTTT CASSQDRSSGNTIYF
TRBJ2-1 . 15 TRBV4-3 . TGCGCCAGCAGCCTCGCCCGGGACCCCCGACGTGAGCAGTTCTTC CASSLARDPRREQFF
TRBJ2-7 . 15 TRBV6-5 TRBD1 TGTGCCAGCAGTTACGGGACAGGGGGAAGCTACGAGCAGTACTTC CASSYGTGGSYEQYF
TRBJ1-6 . 14 TRBV7-9 . TGTGCCAGCAGCCCGCTGGAGTACGATTCACCCCTCCACTTT CASSPLEYDSPLHF
TRBJ2-1 . 15 TRBV19 . TGTGCCAGTAGTATAGCCGGGAGCTCCTACAATGAGCAGTTCTTC CASSIAGSSYNEQFF
TRBJ2-3 . 16 TRBV6-1 TRBD2 TGTGCCAGCAGTGTAACGCTAGCGGGAGAATCAGATACGCAGTATTTT CASSVTLAGESDTQYF
TRBJ1-2 . 20 TRBV7-3 TRBD1 TGTGCCAGCAGCTTAAACCCTATAGGGCAGGGGGACCCACCTAACTATGGCTACACCTTC CASSLNPIGQGDPPNYGYTF
TRBJ2-3 . 18 TRBV7-9 . TGTGCCAGCAGCTCCCCCCCCGTGACACAGTCGGTAACAGATACGCAGTATTTT CASSSPPVTQSVTDTQYF
TRBJ1-1 . 13 TRBV2 TRBD1 TGTGCCAGCAGGGACCAGGGGGTGACTGAAGCTTTCTTT CASRDQGVTEAFF
TRBJ2-2 . 17 TRBV14 . TGTGCCAGCAGCCAAGATCGCTGGGCGGTAAACACCGGGGAGCTGTTTTTT CASSQDRWAVNTGELFF
TRBJ1-4 . 16 TRBV2 . TGTGCCAGCACCGATCCCGTTTCAGGAGAAGTAGAAAAACTGTTTTTT CASTDPVSGEVEKLFF
TRBJ1-2 . 17 TRBV19 TRBD1 TGTGCCAGTAGACCGGGACAGGGGAGGCTAATTGGAGAGGGCTACACCTTC CASRPGQGRLIGEGYTF
TRBJ1-2 . 16 TRBV9 TRBD1 TGTGCCAGCAGCGTAGGACAGGGTAGCAAGGACTATGGCTACACCTTC CASSVGQGSKDYGYTF
TRBJ2-7 . 17 TRBV30 TRBD2 TGTGCCTGGACAAACCCCAGCGGGGCCCTAAGCTCCTACGAGCAGTACTTC CAWTNPSGALSSYEQYF
TRBJ2-1 . 15 TRBV18 TRBD1 TGTGCCAGCTCAGGGGACAGGGAAGTGTACAATGAGCAGTTCTTC CASSGDREVYNEQFF
TRBJ1-4 . 14 TRBV15 TRBD1 TGTGCCACCAGCCGCGGGACAGCTAATGAAAAACTGTTTTTT CATSRGTANEKLFF
TRBJ1-1 . 12 TRBV7-9 . TGTGCCAGCAGCCCCGGTGGCACTGAAGCTTTCTTT CASSPGGTEAFF
TRBJ2-2 . 15 TRBV7-9 TRBD1 TGTGCCAGCAGCCCTGGGACAGGGGTCACCGGGGAGCTGTTTTTT CASSPGTGVTGELFF